This TCR beta chain was sequenced for a study of beta chain features in type 1 diabetes. The sequenced template was cDNA made from the entire isolated RNA. TCRdb's copy holds only in-frame clones and misses some; the assay was immunoSEQ multiplex PCR. The sample contains fewer than 650,000 clones, about a sixth of which appear only once. Per the germline V gene, CDR1 is MNHNY and CDR2 is SVGAGI (reference sequence). This CDR3 spans 14 amino acids. V lost 0 bases and J 6 bases, leaving 12 bases between the germline ends. The J gene is TRBJ2-7, the V gene TRBV6-6; D remains unclear. This TCR was sampled from a man aged 18 to 29 in good health. Sequencing input: naive CD4+ T cells from blood. CDR3 sequence reads: CASSYSGPLLEQYF. CDR3 bases: TGTGCCAGCAGTTACTCAGGGCCCCTCCTCGAGCAGTACTTC.